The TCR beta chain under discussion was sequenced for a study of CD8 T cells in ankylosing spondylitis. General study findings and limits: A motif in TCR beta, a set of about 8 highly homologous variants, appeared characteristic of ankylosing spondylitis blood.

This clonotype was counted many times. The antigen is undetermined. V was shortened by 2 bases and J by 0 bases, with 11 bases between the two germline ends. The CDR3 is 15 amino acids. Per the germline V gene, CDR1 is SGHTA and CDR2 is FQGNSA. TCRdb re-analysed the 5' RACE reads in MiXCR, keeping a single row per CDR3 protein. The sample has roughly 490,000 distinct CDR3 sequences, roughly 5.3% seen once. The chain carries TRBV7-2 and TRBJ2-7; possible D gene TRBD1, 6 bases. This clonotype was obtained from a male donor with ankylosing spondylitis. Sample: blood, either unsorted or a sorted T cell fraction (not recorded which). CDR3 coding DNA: TGTGCCAGCAGCTTAAAAATGGACAGCTCCTACGAGCAGTACTTC. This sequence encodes CASSLKMDSSYEQYF.